Below, 6 T cell receptor beta chains from the same sample are listed, as sequenced in a study of regulatory T cells in long-lasting Graves disease (TCRdb year 2021). Per the publication, the time point label means: newly diagnosed GD, antithyroid drugs for less than 3 months. For both TCR sequencing and RNA sequencing, RNA was extracted from PBMCs in TRIzol. Library method: multiplex PCR. TCRdb records Illumina HiSeq 4000 as the sequencer. TCR beta libraries were built with iRepertoire HTBI primers and Arm-PCR amplification of CDR3 regions. TCRdb reran the public reads through fastp at Q25 and MiXCR, keeping productive beta chains. Entries that share a CDR3 protein sequence are merged under the most common genes and DNA. This sample has roughly 260,000 distinct CDR3 sequences in its table, and about 18% of those were observed once. The top ten clones comprise around 15% of the sample. This same sample was also taken into another study, of T cells in Graves' hyperthyroidism and ophthalmopathy.

This material consisted of peripheral blood mononuclear cells (PBMCs), taken at new diagnosis, from a patient treated with antithyroid drugs. These receptor sequences come from a woman in her 30s with Graves disease. Donor details come from another sample of the same person, matched by shared clones.

This clonotype was observed at least ten times. The V gene is TRBV5-5, the J gene TRBJ1-5; D is unclear. V lost 0 bases, J lost 6 bases, and 10 bases lay in between. There are 14 residues in the CDR3. The germline V gene has CDR1 SGHKS and CDR2 YYEKEE (reference sequence). CDR3 bases: TGTGCCAGCAGCTTGGTTCGGGGAAGTCAGCCCCAGCATTTT. Translating gives CASSLVRGSQPQHF.

This clonotype was recorded at least ten times. In DNA form, the CDR3 reads TGCAGTGCTCAGACTAGCGGGGTTCAAGAGACCCAGTACTTC. It specifies CSAQTSGVQETQYF. This chain links TRBV20-1 with TRBJ2-5; 11 bases align to TRBD2. Germline V CDR1 and CDR2: DFQATT, SNEGSKA (reference sequence). The J segment lost 2 bases and the V segment lost 5 bases, leaving 4 bases of the junction unmatched. CDR3 length equals 14 residues.

This clonotype appeared many times. V usage is TRBV20-1 and J usage is TRBJ1-6, with D possibly matching TRBD1 (5 bases). Germline loops: CDR1 DFQATT, CDR2 SNEGSKA (reference sequence). There are 14 residues in the CDR3. V shed 3 bases and J shed 7 bases, with 13 bases lying between them. For the CDR3, the DNA is TGCAGTGCTAGCTATGGACGGGGGAATTCACCCCTCCACTTT. Protein: CSASYGRGNSPLHF.

This clonotype was counted ten times or more. J is TRBJ2-3 and V is TRBV5-1; a possible D gene is TRBD1 (6 bases). This CDR3 comprises 16 residues. Germline V CDR1 and CDR2: SGHRS, YFSETQ. V gave up 4 bases and J gave up 2 bases, with 17 bases separating them. CDR3 sequence: CASSPGQFSATDTQYF. DNA for the CDR3: TGCGCCAGCAGCCCTGGACAGTTCTCGGCCACAGATACGCAGTATTTT.

The chain links TRBV7-2 to TRBJ1-1, with D unclear. CDR1 SGHTA and CDR2 FQGNSA come from the germline V gene. Trimming pared 5 bases from V and 4 bases from J, leaving 14 bases between. CDR3 length equals 14 residues. The CDR3 is CASSPGSRGTEAFF. DNA of the CDR3: TGTGCCAGCAGCCCCGGGTCGAGAGGCACTGAAGCTTTCTTT.

This clonotype was observed at least ten times. The chain joins TRBV7-9 to TRBJ1-1; D gene unclear. Trimming removed 0 bases at V and 3 bases at J, with 5 bases between. CDR1 is SEHNR and CDR2 is FQNEAQ in the germline V gene (reference sequence). The CDR3 loop spans 13 amino acids. CDR3 nucleotide sequence: TGTGCCAGCAGCTTAGCGGATTACACTGAAGCTTTCTTT. Translating gives CASSLADYTEAFF.